Below, 24 T cell receptor beta chains from the same sample are listed, as sequenced in a study of blood T cell repertoires in COVID-19 (dated by TCRdb to the early 2020s). The method behind the library was the immunoSEQ multiplex PCR assay. TCRdb obtained this table from immuneACCESS and retained in-frame rearrangements with V and J assigned. These tables miss some clones; where compared with another copy, unresolved V genes account for less than half of the shortfall, and the remainder is unexplained. The sample table holds 400,000 to 550,000 clones, of which roughly 89% were seen once. Around 4.4% of the sample rests with the top ten. What was sequenced was peripheral blood. The receptors come from a woman aged 30 to 39 with acute or convalescent COVID-19.

The V call is TRBV7-8, the J call TRBJ1-2, with D possibly matching TRBD1 (5 bases). Germline V gives CDR1 SGHVS, CDR2 FQNEAQ. This CDR3 spans 14 amino acids. Trimming stripped 1 base from V and 8 bases from J, with 14 bases between. Written as DNA, the CDR3 is TGTGCCAGCAGCTTAGAGGGGCTTTCATGGGGCTACACCTTC. It specifies CASSLEGLSWGYTF.

This chain links TRBV10-3 with TRBJ2-1; 8 nucleotides align to TRBD1. Germline loops: CDR1 ENHRY, CDR2 SYGVKD. The J segment lost 4 bases and the V segment lost 2 bases, leaving 7 bases of the junction unmatched. The CDR3 is 16 amino acids. CDR3 sequence reads: CAISEGVQGAYNEQFF. The CDR3 region has the DNA TGTGCCATCAGTGAGGGGGTTCAGGGGGCGTACAATGAGCAGTTCTTC.

The genes are TRBV6-1 and TRBJ2-1; no clear D gene. The CDR3 is made up of 13 amino acids. CDR1 is MNHNS and CDR2 is SASEGT in the germline V gene. V lost 2 bases to trimming and J lost 3 bases, with 5 bases between them. In DNA, the CDR3 is TGTGCCAGCAGTGAATTAATCTACAATGAGCAGTTCTTC. Its translation is CASSELIYNEQFF.

The J gene is TRBJ2-6, the V gene TRBV7-9; tentatively, D is TRBD2 (5 bases). Trimming pared 3 bases from V and 2 bases from J, leaving 5 bases between. CDR3 length: 14 amino acids. Per the germline V gene, CDR1 is SEHNR and CDR2 is FQNEAQ (reference sequence). CDR3 nucleotide sequence: TGTGCCAGCAGCTTGAGGGCTGGGGCCAACGTCCTGACTTTC. Protein: CASSLRAGANVLTF.

The chain joins TRBV5-5 to TRBJ2-7; perhaps TRBD1 as D (5 bases). This CDR3 comprises 17 residues. Deletions cut 0 bases from V and 2 bases from J, with 18 bases between. The germline V gene encodes CDR1 SGHKS and CDR2 YYEKEE (reference sequence). The CDR3 DNA follows: TGTGCCAGCAGCTTGGCAGTAAGGGGCTTCGAGACCTACGAGCAGTACTTC. Protein sequence: CASSLAVRGFETYEQYF.

The J gene is TRBJ2-3, the V gene TRBV30; 10 bases are a match to TRBD2. Germline CDR1 reads GTSNPN; CDR2 reads SVGIG (reference sequence). Germline trimming cut 5 bases from V and 2 bases from J; bases unmatched to any gene: 10. This CDR3 is built from 16 residues. CDR3 in amino acids: CAWSLGLAAITDTQYF. CDR3 nucleotides: TGTGCCTGGTCATTAGGACTAGCGGCAATCACAGATACGCAGTATTTT.

The gene calls are TRBV7-2 and TRBJ2-7; 9 bases fit TRBD2. V was clipped by 3 bases and J by 2 bases; unmatched bases: 11. The CDR3 runs 17 residues. Germline lookup yields CDR1 SGHTA and CDR2 FQGNSA. CDR3 in amino acids: CASSFPQRGAGTYEQYF. CDR3 nucleotides: TGTGCCAGCAGCTTCCCTCAGCGGGGGGCCGGGACCTACGAGCAGTACTTC.

The gene calls are TRBV18 and TRBJ2-7; 8 bases align to TRBD1. CDR1 KGHSH and CDR2 LQKENI come from the germline V gene. The CDR3 has 17 residues. J lost 6 bases, V lost 0 bases, and 13 bases had no gene match. The CDR3 is CASSPPDSRNRGSEQYF. The CDR3 nucleotides are TGTGCCAGCTCACCACCTGACAGCCGAAACAGGGGGTCCGAGCAGTACTTC.

The chain joins TRBV3-1 (or the pseudogene TRBV3-2) to TRBJ1-1; D is perhaps TRBD1 (6 bases). This CDR3 contains 13 residues. V was shortened by 4 bases and J by 7 bases, with 13 bases between the two germline ends. The germline CDR1 and CDR2 sequences are LGHDT and YNNKEL (reference sequence). The CDR3, as DNA: TGTGCCAGCAGCCGATTACAGGGCATTGAAGCTTTCTTT. It encodes CASSRLQGIEAFF.

The V gene is TRBV5-1, the J gene TRBJ1-1; 8 positions agree with TRBD1. CDR1 and CDR2 from the germline V gene are SGHRS and YFSETQ. The length of the CDR3 is 13 residues. V lost 6 bases to trimming and J lost 3 bases; unmatched junction nucleotides: 4. The CDR3 here is CASTSQGDTEAFF. CDR3 in DNA: TGCGCCAGCACCTCACAGGGGGACACTGAAGCTTTCTTT.

The chain employs TRBV19 and TRBJ2-3; a possible D gene is TRBD2 (7 bases). This CDR3 is 16 amino acids long. Germline V lookup: CDR1 LNHDA, CDR2 SQIVND (reference sequence). V lost 7 bases, J lost 2 bases, and 19 bases lay in between. The CDR3 nucleotides read TGTGCCAGTACCCCCCGGGGCGGGGGCGCCACAGATACGCAGTATTTT. Protein product: CASTPRGGGATDTQYF.

V usage is TRBV29-1 and J usage is TRBJ2-5, with unresolved D. CDR3 length equals 13 residues. CDR1 SQVTM and CDR2 ANQGSEA come from the germline V gene. V lost 4 bases and J lost 2, with 11 bases in between. This chain's CDR3 is CSVGLILQETQYF. CDR3 DNA: TGCAGCGTTGGTCTTATACTTCAAGAGACCCAGTACTTC. Together with reference TRBV29-1 and TRBJ2-5, the CDR3 gives the full variable domain: SAVISQKPSRDICQRGTSLTIQCQVDSQVTMMFWYRQQPGQSLTLIATANQGSEATYESGFVIDKFPISRPNLTFSTLTVSNMSPEDSSIYLCSVGLILQETQYFGPGTRLLVL.

This clone was seen a handful of times. This chain links TRBV6-5 with TRBJ2-3, with D possibly being TRBD1 (6 bases). The germline gives CDR1 MNHEY, CDR2 SVGAGI. The CDR3 runs 14 residues. V lost 7 bases, J lost 4 bases, and 15 bases lay in between. The CDR3 coding sequence is TGTGCCAGCAACCTTAACAGGGCTTCAGATACGCAGTATTTT. Translation gives CASNLNRASDTQYF.

The chain has TRBV10-3 and TRBJ2-7; possible D gene TRBD1, 6 bases. Germline V gene lookup returns CDR1 ENHRY and CDR2 SYGVKD. This CDR3 has 16 amino acids. Trimming pared 3 bases from V and 3 bases from J, leaving 18 bases between. The CDR3, as DNA: TGTGCCATCAGTGATGGGAGAGGGCACAGGGACTACGAGCAGTACTTC. This sequence encodes CAISDGRGHRDYEQYF.

The gene calls are TRBV3-1 (or the pseudogene TRBV3-2) and TRBJ1-2, with D unclear. Per the germline V gene, CDR1 is LGHDT and CDR2 is YNNKEL (reference sequence). The V gene lost 3 bases and the J gene lost 5 bases, with 16 bases spanning the gap. This CDR3 is built from 15 residues. As DNA, the CDR3 is TGTGCCAGCAGCCAGGGTGCGGCATTGGGTTATGGCTACACCTTC. Translation: CASSQGAALGYGYTF.

Remarks on this clone: Other DNA sequences in this sample translate to the same CDR3. The chain carries TRBV6-5 and TRBJ1-1, with D tentatively TRBD1 (6 bases). V lost 6 bases to trimming and J lost 1 base, with 6 bases between them. The CDR3 loop spans 12 amino acids. The germline V gene has CDR1 MNHEY and CDR2 SVGAGI. The CDR3 DNA sequence: TGTGCCAGCAGAGGGGGGAACACTGAAGCTTTCTTT. Amino acid sequence: CASRGGNTEAFF.

The rearrangement joins TRBV6-2 or TRBV6-3 to TRBJ1-5, with 9 bases that match TRBD1. Germline V gene data show CDR1 as MNHEY and CDR2 as SVGEGT. CDR3 length equals 14 residues. The V gene end was trimmed by 5 bases and the J gene end by 7 bases; junction bases not matched to a gene: 6. The CDR3 nucleotides are TGTGCCAGCAGTAAGACAGGGGGAGGACAGCCCCAGCATTTT. It codes for CASSKTGGGQPQHF.

The chain combines TRBV28 with TRBJ1-2, with 8 bases matching TRBD1. V shed 8 bases, J shed 4 bases, and the junction held 12 bases outside the gene matches. The CDR3 runs 15 residues. The germline CDR1 and CDR2 sequences are MDHEN and SYDVKM. The CDR3, as DNA: TGTGCCAGCGATGATACAGGGGGGCATATCTATGGCTACACCTTC. It codes for CASDDTGGHIYGYTF.

A word on this clone: This CDR3 is also generated by other DNA sequences in the sample. This sequence joins TRBV30 and TRBJ2-3; 12 bases match TRBD2. This CDR3 is 14 amino acids long. Looked up from germline, CDR1 is GTSNPN and CDR2 is SVGIG (reference sequence). V shed 0 bases and J 6 bases; nucleotides not matched to a gene: 1. CDR3 sequence: CAWSVTSGGDTQYF. CDR3 nucleotides: TGTGCCTGGAGTGTAACTAGCGGGGGGGATACGCAGTATTTT.

This sequence joins TRBV24-1 and TRBJ2-2; 10 nucleotides agree with TRBD2. This CDR3 region has 15 residues. Unmatched junction bases numbered 2, after V lost 5 bases and J lost 3 bases. Germline CDR1 reads KGHDR; CDR2 reads SFDVKD. CDR3 region: CATSGTSGYTGELFF. The CDR3 DNA follows: TGTGCCACCAGTGGGACTAGCGGTTACACCGGGGAGCTGTTTTTT.

This clone was counted a few times. The rearrangement joins TRBV28 to TRBJ1-5; 7 nucleotides align to TRBD1. The CDR3 extends over 14 amino acids. Germline assignment: CDR1 MDHEN and CDR2 SYDVKM. V lost 5 bases and J lost 3; bases outside the gene matches: 4. The CDR3 reads CASSPTGDNQPQHF. CDR3 sequence (DNA): TGTGCCAGCAGTCCTACAGGGGACAATCAGCCCCAGCATTTT.

V and J are TRBV9 and TRBJ2-5; D is perhaps TRBD2 (5 bases). Germline-derived CDR1 and CDR2 are SGDLS and YYNGEE. The CDR3 is 15 amino acids. The ends were cut back, 0 bases at V and 2 bases at J, with 11 bases in the middle. The CDR3 loop is CASSVAGNKQETQYF. The CDR3 nucleotides read TGTGCCAGCAGCGTAGCCGGGAACAAACAAGAGACCCAGTACTTC.

The chain joins TRBV5-1 to TRBJ2-3; D is ambiguous. The CDR3 loop spans 15 amino acids. Trimming pared 0 bases from V and 2 bases from J, leaving 10 bases between. Germline loops: CDR1 SGHRS, CDR2 YFSETQ. CDR3 in DNA: TGCGCCAGCAGCTTGGTGGCTGGAGACACAGATACGCAGTATTTT. Amino acid sequence: CASSLVAGDTDTQYF. The full variable domain, rest sourced from reference TRBV5-1 and TRBJ2-3, is KAGVTQTPRYLIKTRGQQVTLSCSPISGHRSVSWYQQTPGQGLQFLFEYFSETQRNKGNFPGRFSGRQFSNSRSEMNVSTLELGDSALYLCASSLVAGDTDTQYFGPGTRLTVL.

V gene TRBV3-1 (or the pseudogene TRBV3-2) combines with J gene TRBJ2-7; TRBD2 matches at 8 bases. The CDR3 is 16 residues long. Germline V gene lookup returns CDR1 LGHDT and CDR2 YNNKEL (reference sequence). V gave up 0 bases and J gave up 0 bases; unmatched junction bases: 4. The CDR3 loop reads CASSQERGGSSYEQYF. The CDR3 coding sequence is TGTGCCAGCAGCCAAGAACGCGGGGGGAGCTCCTACGAGCAGTACTTC.